The clone carrying this T cell receptor (beta chain) has just a few counts. The antigen is unknown. The sample belongs to a study of vaccination and CD4 T cells after COVID-19. Study in general: For control cultures, the treatment was a CEFX pool, an HIV-1 Nef pool, or no peptide.

V shed 1 base, J shed 0 bases, and the junction held 6 bases outside the gene matches. Germline V CDR1 and CDR2: SGHVS, FQNEAQ. The CDR3 is made up of 19 amino acids. Treatment in this sample: roughly 11-day PBMC culture with coronavirus spike peptide pools or control peptides (ViraFEST assay). All positive PCR tests were dated between March and December 2020, predating US Alpha, Beta and Delta variants. CD4+ T cells that had been cultured provided DNA sequenced with the Oncomine TCR Beta short-read assay. One entry per CDR3 protein results from TCRdb running MiXCR on the PCR reads. The profile covers about 12,000 distinct CDR3 sequences, with 36% appearing a single time and around 16% taken by the ten largest.

The sequencing sample was made of cultured CD4+ T cells from blood. This sequence originates from a human donor with COVID-19. This chain links TRBV7-8 with TRBJ2-3, with 14 bases fitting TRBD2. CDR3 sequence reads: CASSLGGTSGGESTDTQYF. The CDR3 DNA reads TGTGCCAGCAGCTTAGGGGGGACTAGCGGGGGCGAAAGCACAGATACGCAGTATTTT.